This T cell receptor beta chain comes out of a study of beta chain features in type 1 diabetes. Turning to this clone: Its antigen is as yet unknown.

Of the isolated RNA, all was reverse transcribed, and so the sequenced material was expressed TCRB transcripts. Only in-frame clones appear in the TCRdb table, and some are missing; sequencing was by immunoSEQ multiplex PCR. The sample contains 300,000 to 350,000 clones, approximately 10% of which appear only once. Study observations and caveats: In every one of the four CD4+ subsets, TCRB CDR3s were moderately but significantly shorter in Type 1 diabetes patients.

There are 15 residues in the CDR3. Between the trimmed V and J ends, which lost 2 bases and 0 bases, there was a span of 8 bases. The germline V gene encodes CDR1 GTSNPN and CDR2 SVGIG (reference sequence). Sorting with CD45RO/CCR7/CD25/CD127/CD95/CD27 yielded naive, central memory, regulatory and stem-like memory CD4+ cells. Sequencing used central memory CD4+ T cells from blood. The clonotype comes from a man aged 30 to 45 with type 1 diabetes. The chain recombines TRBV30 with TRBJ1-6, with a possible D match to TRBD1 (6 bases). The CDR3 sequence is CAWSRGSSYNSPLHF. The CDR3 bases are TGTGCCTGGAGTAGGGGGAGCTCCTATAATTCACCCCTCCACTTT.